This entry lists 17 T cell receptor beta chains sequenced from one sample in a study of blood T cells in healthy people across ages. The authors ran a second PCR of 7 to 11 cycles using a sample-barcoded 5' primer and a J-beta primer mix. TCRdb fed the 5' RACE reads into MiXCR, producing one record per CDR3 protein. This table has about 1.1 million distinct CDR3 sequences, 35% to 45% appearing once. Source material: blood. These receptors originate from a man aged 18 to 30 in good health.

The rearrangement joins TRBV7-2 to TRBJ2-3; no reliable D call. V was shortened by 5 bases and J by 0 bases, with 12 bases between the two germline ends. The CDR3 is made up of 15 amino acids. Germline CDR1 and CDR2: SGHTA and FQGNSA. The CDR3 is CASSRSVGSTDTQYF. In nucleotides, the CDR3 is TGTGCCAGCAGCCGAAGCGTGGGGAGCACAGATACGCAGTATTTT.

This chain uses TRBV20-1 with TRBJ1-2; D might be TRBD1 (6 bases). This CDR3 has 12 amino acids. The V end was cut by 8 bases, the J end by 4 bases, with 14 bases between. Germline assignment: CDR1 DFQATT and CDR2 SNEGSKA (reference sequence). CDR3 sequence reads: CSSRTETYGYTF. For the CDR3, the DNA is TGCAGTTCCAGGACAGAAACCTATGGCTACACCTTC.

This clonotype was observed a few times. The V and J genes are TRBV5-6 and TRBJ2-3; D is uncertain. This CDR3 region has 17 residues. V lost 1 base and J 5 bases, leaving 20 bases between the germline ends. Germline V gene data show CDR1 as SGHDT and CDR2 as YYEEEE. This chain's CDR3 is CASSLTEGQTFGDTQYF. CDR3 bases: TGTGCCAGCAGCTTGACGGAAGGGCAGACTTTCGGAGATACGCAGTATTTT.

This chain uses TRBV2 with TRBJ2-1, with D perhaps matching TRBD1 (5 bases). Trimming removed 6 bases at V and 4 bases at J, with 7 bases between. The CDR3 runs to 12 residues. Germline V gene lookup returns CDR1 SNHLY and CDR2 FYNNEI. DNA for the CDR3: TGTGCCAGCAGGGACATTTACAATGAGCAGTTCTTC. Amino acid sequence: CASRDIYNEQFF. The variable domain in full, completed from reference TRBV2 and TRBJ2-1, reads EPEVTQTPSHQVTQMGQEVILRCVPISNHLYFYWYRQILGQKVEFLVSFYNNEISEKSEIFDDQFSVERPDGSNFTLKIRSTKLEDSAMYFCASRDIYNEQFFGPGTRLTVL.

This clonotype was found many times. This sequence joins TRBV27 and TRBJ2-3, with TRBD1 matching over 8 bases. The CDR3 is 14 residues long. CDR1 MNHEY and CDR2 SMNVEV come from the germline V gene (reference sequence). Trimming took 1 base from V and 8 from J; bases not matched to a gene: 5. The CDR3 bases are TGTGCCAGCAGTTTATACAGGGGGGCCAGTACGCAGTATTTT. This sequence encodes CASSLYRGASTQYF.

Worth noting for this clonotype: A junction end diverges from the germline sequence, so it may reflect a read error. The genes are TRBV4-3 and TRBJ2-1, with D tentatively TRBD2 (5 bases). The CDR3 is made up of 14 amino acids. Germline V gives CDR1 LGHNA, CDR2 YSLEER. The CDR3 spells CANSRSSLYNEQFF. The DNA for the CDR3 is TGCGCCAACAGCCGTTCTAGCTTGTACAATGAGCAGTTCTTC.

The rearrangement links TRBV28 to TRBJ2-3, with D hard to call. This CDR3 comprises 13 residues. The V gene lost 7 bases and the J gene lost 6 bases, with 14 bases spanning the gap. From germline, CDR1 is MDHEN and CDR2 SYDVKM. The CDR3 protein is CASTGSIWDTQYF. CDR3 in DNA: TGTGCCAGCACGGGTTCGATTTGGGATACGCAGTATTTT.

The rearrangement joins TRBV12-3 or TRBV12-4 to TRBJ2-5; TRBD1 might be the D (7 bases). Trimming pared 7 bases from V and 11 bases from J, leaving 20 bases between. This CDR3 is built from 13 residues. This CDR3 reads CASKPVQGGAQYF. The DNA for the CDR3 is TGTGCCAGCAAACCCGTCCAGGGGGGTGCGCAGTACTTC.

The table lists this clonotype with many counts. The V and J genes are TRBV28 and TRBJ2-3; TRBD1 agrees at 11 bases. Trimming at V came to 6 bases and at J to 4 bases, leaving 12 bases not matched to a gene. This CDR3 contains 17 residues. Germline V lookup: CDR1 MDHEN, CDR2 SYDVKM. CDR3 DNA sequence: TGTGCCAGCAGCTTTAGACCCCGGGACAGGGGGGCAGATACGCAGTATTTT. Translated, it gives CASSFRPRDRGADTQYF.

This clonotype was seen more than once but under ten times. The CDR3 loop reads CSVASDYEQYF. CDR3 nucleotide sequence: TGCAGCGTGGCCTCGGACTACGAGCAGTACTTC. The chain is built from TRBV29-1 and TRBJ2-7; D gene uncertain. The CDR3 sequence is 11 residues long. From germline, CDR1 is SQVTM and CDR2 ANQGSEA. Deletions cut 6 bases from V and 3 bases from J, with 9 bases between.

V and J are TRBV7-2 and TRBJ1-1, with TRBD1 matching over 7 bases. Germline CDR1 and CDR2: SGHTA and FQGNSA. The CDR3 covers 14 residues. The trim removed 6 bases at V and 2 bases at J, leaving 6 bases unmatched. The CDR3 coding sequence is TGTGCCAGCAGTTCCGACAGGGCCAACACTGAAGCTTTCTTT. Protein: CASSSDRANTEAFF.

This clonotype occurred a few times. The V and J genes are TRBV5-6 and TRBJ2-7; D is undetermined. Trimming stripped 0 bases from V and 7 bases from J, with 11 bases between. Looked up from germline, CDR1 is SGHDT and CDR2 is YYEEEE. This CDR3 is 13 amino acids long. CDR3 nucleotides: TGTGCCAGCAGCTTGGGCCACTACAATGAGCAGTACTTC. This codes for CASSLGHYNEQYF.

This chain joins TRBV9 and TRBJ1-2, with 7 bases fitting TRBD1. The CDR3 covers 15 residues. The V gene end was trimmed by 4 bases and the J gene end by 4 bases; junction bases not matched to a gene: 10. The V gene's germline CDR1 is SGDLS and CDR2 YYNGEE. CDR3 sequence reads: CASSSNPGQSYGYTF. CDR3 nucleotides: TGTGCCAGCAGCTCAAACCCGGGACAGTCCTATGGCTACACCTTC.

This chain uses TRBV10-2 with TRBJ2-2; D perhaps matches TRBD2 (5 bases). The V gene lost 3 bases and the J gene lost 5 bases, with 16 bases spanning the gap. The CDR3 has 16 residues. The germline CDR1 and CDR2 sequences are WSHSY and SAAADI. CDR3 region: CASSERASKRTGELFF. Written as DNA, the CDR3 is TGCGCCAGCAGTGAAAGGGCATCAAAGCGGACCGGGGAGCTGTTTTTT.

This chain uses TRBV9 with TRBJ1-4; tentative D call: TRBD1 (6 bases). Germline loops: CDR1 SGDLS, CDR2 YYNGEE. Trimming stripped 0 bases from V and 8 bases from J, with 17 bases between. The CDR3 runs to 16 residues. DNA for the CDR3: TGTGCCAGCAGCGTAGGTTACGGGGGCGTAAACGAAAAACTGTTTTTT. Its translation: CASSVGYGGVNEKLFF.

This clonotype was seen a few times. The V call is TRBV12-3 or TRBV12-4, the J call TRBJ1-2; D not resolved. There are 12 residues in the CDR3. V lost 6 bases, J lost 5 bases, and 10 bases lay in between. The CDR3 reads CASSTNAYGYTF. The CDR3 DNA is TGTGCCAGCAGCACGAACGCGTATGGCTACACCTTC.

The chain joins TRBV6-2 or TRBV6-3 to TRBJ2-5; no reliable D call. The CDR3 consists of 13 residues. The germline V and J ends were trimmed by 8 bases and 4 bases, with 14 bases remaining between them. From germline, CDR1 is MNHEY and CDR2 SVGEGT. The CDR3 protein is CASGLGPGETQYF. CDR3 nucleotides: TGTGCCAGCGGTCTAGGACCAGGAGAGACCCAGTACTTC.